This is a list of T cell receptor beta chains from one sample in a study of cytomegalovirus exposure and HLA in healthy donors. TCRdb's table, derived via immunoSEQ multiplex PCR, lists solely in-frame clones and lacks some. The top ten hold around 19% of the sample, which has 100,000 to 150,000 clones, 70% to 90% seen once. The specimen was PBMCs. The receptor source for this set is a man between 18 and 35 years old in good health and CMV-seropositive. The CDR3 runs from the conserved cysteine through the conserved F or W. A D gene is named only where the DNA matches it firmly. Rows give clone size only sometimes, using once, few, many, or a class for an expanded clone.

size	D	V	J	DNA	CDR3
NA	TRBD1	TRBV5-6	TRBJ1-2	TGTGCCAGCAGCTTTTGGACAGGGAACTATGGCTACACCTTC	CASSFWTGNYGYTF
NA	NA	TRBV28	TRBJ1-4	TGTGCCAGCAGTTACACAGGGAGAGTTAATGAAAAACTGTTTTTT	CASSYTGRVNEKLFF
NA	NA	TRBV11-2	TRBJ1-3	TGTGCCAGCAGCTTAGCCTACTACTCTGGAAACACCATATATTTT	CASSLAYYSGNTIYF
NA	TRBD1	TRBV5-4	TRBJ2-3	TGTGCCAGCAGCCTGGGACAGATCACAGATACGCAGTATTTT	CASSLGQITDTQYF
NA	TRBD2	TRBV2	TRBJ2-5	TGTGCCAGCAGGTCAGGTGGCGGGGGGCACCAAGAGACCCAGTACTTC	CASRSGGGGHQETQYF
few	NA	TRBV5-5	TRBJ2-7	TGTGCCAGCAGCTTGGACCAGACAATCTACGAGCAGTACTTC	CASSLDQTIYEQYF
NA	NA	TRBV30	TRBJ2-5	TGTGCCTGGAGTTTCGGAGAGACCCAGTACTTC	CAWSFGETQYF
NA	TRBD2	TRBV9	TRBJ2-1	TGTGCCAGCAGCTCGCTAGCGGCCTACAATGAGCAGTTCTTC	CASSSLAAYNEQFF
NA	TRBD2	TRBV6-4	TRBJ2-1	TGTGCCAGCAAAACATATAGCGGGGGGGGTGAGCAGTTCTTC	CASKTYSGGGEQFF
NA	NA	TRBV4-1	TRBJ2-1	TGCGCCAGCAGCCAAGCCGTGGCCCAACGATTGTACAATGAGCAGTTCTTC	CASSQAVAQRLYNEQFF
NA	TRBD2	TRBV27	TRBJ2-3	TGTGCCAGCAGTGCGGGACTAGCGGAGCCCACAGATACGCAGTATTTT	CASSAGLAEPTDTQYF
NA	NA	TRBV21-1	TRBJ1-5	TGTGCCAGCAGCACTTCCAGGGTGGGCCAGCCCCAGCATTTT	CASSTSRVGQPQHF
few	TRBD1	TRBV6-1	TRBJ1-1	TGTGCCAGCAGTGAAGGGGACAGGGGAGGGTCTGAAGCTTTCTTT	CASSEGDRGGSEAFF
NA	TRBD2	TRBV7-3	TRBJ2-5	TGTGCCAGCAGCTTAATGGGCGGGGGTCAAGAGACCCAGTACTTC	CASSLMGGGQETQYF
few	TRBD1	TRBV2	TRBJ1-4	TGTGCCGGCCACAGGGGGTTGAGTGAAAAACTGTTTTTT	CAGHRGLSEKLFF
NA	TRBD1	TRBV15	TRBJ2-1	TGTGCCACCAGAGACACCAGGGGGATCGAACCATACAATGAGCAGTTCTTC	CATRDTRGIEPYNEQFF
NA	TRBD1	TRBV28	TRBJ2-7	TGTGCCAGCGCCCGACAGGGGGCTGCCTACGAGCAGTACTTC	CASARQGAAYEQYF
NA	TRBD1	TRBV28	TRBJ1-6	TGTGCCAGCACCACAGGGGGCGCGTGGTATTCACCCCTCCACTTT	CASTTGGAWYSPLHF
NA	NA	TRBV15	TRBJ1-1	TGTGCCACCAGCAGCGGGCTAGGGGCAGCCAACTTTTCGAACACTGAAGCTTTCTTT	CATSSGLGAANFSNTEAFF
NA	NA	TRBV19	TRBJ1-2	TGTGCCAGTAGTATAGCCGGCGCAGGATGGCGTGGCTACACCTTC	CASSIAGAGWRGYTF
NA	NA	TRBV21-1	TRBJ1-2	TGTGCCAGCAGCTCCCCTCGGCGGGGGAAGGATAACTATGGCTACACCTTC	CASSSPRRGKDNYGYTF
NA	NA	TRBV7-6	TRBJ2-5	TGTGCCAGCAGCGGGCCCGGGGACCAGTACTTC	CASSGPGDQYF
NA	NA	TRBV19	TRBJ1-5	TGTGCCAGTAGTATAGGCGGGGAAACCCAGCATTTT	CASSIGGETQHF
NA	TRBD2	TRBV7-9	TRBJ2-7	TGTGCCAGCAGCCCCGGGACTATCACCTACGAGCAGTACTTC	CASSPGTITYEQYF
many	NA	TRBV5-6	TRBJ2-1	TGTGCCAGCAGCTTGGGCAGTGTATACAATGAGCAGTTCTTC	CASSLGSVYNEQFF
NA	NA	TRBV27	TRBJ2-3	TGTGCCAGCAGTCCTCTTGACAGTGCGGTGTCAGATACGCAGTATTTT	CASSPLDSAVSDTQYF
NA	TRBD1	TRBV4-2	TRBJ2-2	TGTGCCAGCAGCCTGACAGGGGCCGGGGAGCTGTTTTTT	CASSLTGAGELFF
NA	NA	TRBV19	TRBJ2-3	TGTGCCAGTAGTATAAACAGGGGCACAGATACGCAGTATTTT	CASSINRGTDTQYF
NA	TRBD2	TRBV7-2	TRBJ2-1	TGTGCCAGCAGCTTATTATTGCCGGGGGGGATTTACAATGAGCAGTTCTTC	CASSLLLPGGIYNEQFF
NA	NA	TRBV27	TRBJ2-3	TGTGCCAGCAGTTTCGGCAGGCTGACAGATACGCAGTATTTT	CASSFGRLTDTQYF
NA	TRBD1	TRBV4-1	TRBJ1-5	TGCGCCAGCAGCCAAGATGAAGGGACAGGGAATCAGCCCCAGCATTTT	CASSQDEGTGNQPQHF
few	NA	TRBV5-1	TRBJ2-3	TGCGCCAGCAGCTTGGCCCTTAACAGGGATACTCACACAGATACGCAGTATTTT	CASSLALNRDTHTDTQYF
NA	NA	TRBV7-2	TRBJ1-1	TGTGCCAGCAGCTTGTGGGGGGTATCGAACACTGAAGCTTTCTTT	CASSLWGVSNTEAFF
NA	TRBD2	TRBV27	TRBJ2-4	TGTGCCAGTAAAACCCCCTCGCGGGGGGAAAACATTCAGTACTTC	CASKTPSRGENIQYF
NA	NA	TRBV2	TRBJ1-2	TGTGCCAGCATCCCGGGGGGAAAAGCCTATGGCTACACCTTC	CASIPGGKAYGYTF
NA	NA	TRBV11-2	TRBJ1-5	TGTGCCAGCAGCCTAGAGGCTGGCAATCAGCCCCAGCATTTT	CASSLEAGNQPQHF
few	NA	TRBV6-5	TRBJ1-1	TGTGCCGCCTCCCGGGACTCATACACTGAAGCTTTCTTT	CAASRDSYTEAFF
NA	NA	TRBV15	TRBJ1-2	TGTGCCACCAGCGGGGAGGGAGGGGGTAACTATGGCTACACCTTC	CATSGEGGGNYGYTF
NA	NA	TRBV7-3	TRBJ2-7	TGTGCCAGCAGCTTAATGGGAGGTTACGAGCAGTACTTC	CASSLMGGYEQYF
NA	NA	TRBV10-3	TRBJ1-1	TGTGCCATCAGTGAGTCGATGGTAGGGGACACTGAAGCTTTCTTT	CAISESMVGDTEAFF
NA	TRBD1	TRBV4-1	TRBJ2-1	TGCGCCAGCAGCCAAACCCTGGACAGGGAGCAGTTCTTC	CASSQTLDREQFF
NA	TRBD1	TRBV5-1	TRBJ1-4	TGCGCCAGCAGCGACCAGGGGGCGACGACTAATGAAAAACTGTTTTTT	CASSDQGATTNEKLFF
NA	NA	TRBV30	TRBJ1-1	TGTGCCTGGAGTGTACTAGGGGGGGCTGGAACTGAAGCTTTCTTT	CAWSVLGGAGTEAFF
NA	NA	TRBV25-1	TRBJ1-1	TGTGCCAGCAGTGGACACAGGGTAGGAGACACTGAAGCTTTCTTT	CASSGHRVGDTEAFF
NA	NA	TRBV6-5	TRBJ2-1	TGTGCCAGCAGGTCAGGGGAAGAGAGGATCTTC	CASRSGEERIF
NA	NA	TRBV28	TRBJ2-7	TGTGCCAGCAGTCCGCGCGGAGAGCAGTACTTC	CASSPRGEQYF
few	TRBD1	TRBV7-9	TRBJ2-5	TGTGCCAGCAGCTTAGTCGGGACAGGGGAGACCCAGTACTTC	CASSLVGTGETQYF
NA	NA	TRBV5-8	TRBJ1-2	TGTGCCAGCAACAACCGCGGCACCCTGCCTTATAACTATGGCTACACCTTC	CASNNRGTLPYNYGYTF
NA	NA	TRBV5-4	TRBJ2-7	TGTGCCAGCAGTTCGGGACTCCTTTACGAGCAGTACTTC	CASSSGLLYEQYF
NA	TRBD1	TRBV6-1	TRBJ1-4	TGTGCCAGCAGCCGGACAGGGTATTTGGAAAAACTGTTTTTT	CASSRTGYLEKLFF
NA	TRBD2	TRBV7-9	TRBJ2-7	TGTGCCAGCAGCCTCTCGGGGGGGGAGCAGTACTTC	CASSLSGGEQYF
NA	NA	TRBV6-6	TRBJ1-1	TGTGCCAGCAGTCAAAGACAGACTGAAGCTTTCTTT	CASSQRQTEAFF
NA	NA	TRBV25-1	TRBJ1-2	TGTGCCAGCGGAAGGAGCAGGCTGAGGGTTCATGGCTACACCTTC	CASGRSRLRVHGYTF
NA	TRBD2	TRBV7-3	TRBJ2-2	TGTGCCAGCAGCTTAACGGGGGGGATAAACACCGGGGAGCTGTTTTTT	CASSLTGGINTGELFF
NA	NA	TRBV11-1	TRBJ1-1	TGTGCCAGCAGCTTAAGGGGGGGCAACACTGAAGCTTTCTTT	CASSLRGGNTEAFF
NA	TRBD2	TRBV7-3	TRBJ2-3	TGTGCCAGCAGCTTAGGTGTGGGGCTAGCGGGTACTAGCACAGATACGCAGTATTTT	CASSLGVGLAGTSTDTQYF
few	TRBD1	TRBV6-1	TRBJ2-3	TGTGCCAGCAGGTCAGGGGGCAAGGCAGATACGCAGTATTTT	CASRSGGKADTQYF